This T cell receptor beta chain is from a study of regulatory T cells in long-lasting Graves disease (dated by TCRdb to about 2021). Describing the broader study: In the newly diagnosed Graves' disease group, patients had been taking antithyroid drugs for less than 3 months. Peripheral blood TCR sequencing and RNA sequencing compared persistent Graves' disease patients with newly diagnosed Graves' disease patients. The study took place in China and was registered as a clinical trial. A total of about 35 samples underwent TCR sequencing: some 13 from persistent and around 20 from newly diagnosed Graves' disease patients.

This specimen's time point label, interpreted: newly diagnosed GD, antithyroid drugs for less than 3 months. For both TCR sequencing and RNA sequencing, RNA was extracted from PBMCs in TRIzol. The diagnosis of Graves' disease followed American Thyroid Association guidelines. The patients came from an endocrinology department in Xi'an, China. Each patient gave approximately 10 milliliters of peripheral blood, collected in an EDTA anticoagulant tube. Ficoll Paque Plus density gradient separation was used to isolate PBMCs, and no further T cell sorting was done. An Agilent 2100 Bioanalyzer and agarose gel were used to check RNA quality, and a NanoDrop 2000 was used to measure RNA concentration. This clonotype is a singleton in its sample. The specificity of this receptor is unknown. One base away lies a much larger clone, so this may be a sequencing read error. At the junction V is shortened by 4 bases and J by 0 bases, with 6 bases in between. Based on the germline V gene, the CDR1 and CDR2 sequences are SGHVS and FQNEAQ. The CDR3 spans 13 residues, from the cysteine through the phenylalanine. Here the CDR3 DNA is all that survives: 39 bases in frame from base 1.

The library was made by multiplex PCR. Sequencer: Illumina HiSeq 4000. To build TCR beta libraries, CDR3 regions were amplified by Arm-PCR using iRepertoire HTBI primers. Gel purification was performed on PCR products prior to sequencing. The original methods were these. A total of roughly 58 TRBV and some 15 TRBJ segments were identified across samples and were used for gene usage analysis of CDR3 amino acid clonotypes. COPE and FqMerger were used to merge the filtered high-quality paired reads into contigs. BLAST was used to align contigs to IMGT TRBV, TRBD and TRBJ reference genes, and CDR3 was defined according to IMGT. Clonotypes above 0.1% frequency were classified as highly expanded clones. Shannon entropy was used to measure repertoire diversity, and the Gini coefficient was used to measure V-J evenness. Clonotypes shared by more than one individual were considered public. The raw public reads went through TCRdb reprocessing: fastp at Q25, MiXCR clone calling, in-frame beta chains kept. Entries that share a CDR3 protein sequence are merged under the most common genes and DNA. These V and J calls derive from TCRdb rather than the authors' analysis. Recorded for this sample are around 250,000 distinct CDR3 sequences; 20% to 25% of them occurred a single time. The top ten clones comprise approximately 15% of the sample.

Study-wide findings and limitations: The study examined only peripheral blood because the primary lesion, thyroid tissue, could not be accessed. Compared with newly diagnosed patients, persistent Graves' disease patients had lower TCR Shannon entropy and fewer highly expanded clones, which suggests clonal expansion. The authors acknowledged the small sample size as a limitation that may reduce accuracy. Sequencing and analysis were restricted to the TCR beta chain. A larger number of public clonotypes was shared among persistent patients (2,741) than among newly diagnosed patients (around 970). Preferential use of TRBV28, TRBJ1-2 and TRBJ2-5 was observed in persistent disease, whereas TRBV20-1 and TRBJ2-1 were favored in newly diagnosed disease.

The sequencing here drew on peripheral blood mononuclear cells (PBMCs), taken at new diagnosis, from a patient treated with antithyroid drugs. This sequence uses TRBV7-8 and TRBJ1-1; the D gene lacks a confident call. This clonotype was sampled from a female donor with Graves disease. The bases read TGTGCCAGCAGCTCCAATATGAACACTGAAGCTTTCTTT. This gives the protein CASSSNMNTEAFF.